This passage covers 6 T cell receptor beta chains from one sample sequenced in a study of cytomegalovirus exposure and HLA in healthy donors. The PCR ran on 60 Vbeta and 13 Jbeta primers. Sequencing was performed with immunoSEQ multiplex PCR; in TCRdb, only in-frame clones are kept and a portion is missing. The data hold about 140,000 clones, with 80% observed a single time. The sample comprised PBMCs. The receptor set was obtained from a middle-aged man in good health and CMV-seronegative.

A single count supports this clone. The V call is TRBV19, the J call TRBJ1-1; a possible D gene is TRBD1 (6 bases). The CDR3 totals 15 residues. V shed 5 bases and J shed 4 bases, with 17 bases lying between them. CDR1 is LNHDA, CDR2 SQIVND, per germline (reference sequence). The CDR3 DNA sequence: TGTGCCAGTAGTGCCGGGACACCACGAGGCACTGAAGCTTTCTTT. Protein sequence: CASSAGTPRGTEAFF. Filled out from reference TRBV19 and TRBJ1-1, the complete variable domain reads DGGITQSPKYLFRKEGQNVTLSCEQNLNHDAMYWYRQDPGQGLRLIYYSQIVNDFQKGDIAEGYSVSREKKESFPLTVTSAQKNPTAFYLCASSAGTPRGTEAFFGQGTRLTVV.

The CDR3 bases are TGTGCCAGCAGCTTGGGGAGCACTGAAGCTTTCTTT. It encodes CASSLGSTEAFF. The chain combines TRBV5-4 with TRBJ1-1, with unresolved D. The CDR3 extends over 12 amino acids. Looked up from germline, CDR1 is SGHNT and CDR2 is YYREEE (reference sequence). Trimming pared 0 bases from V and 4 bases from J, leaving 4 bases between.

The chain has TRBV11-1 and TRBJ1-1, with D perhaps TRBD1 (6 bases). This CDR3 is 13 amino acids long. CDR1 and CDR2 (germline): SGHAT, FQDESV (reference sequence). Trimming left V 4 bases short and J 5 bases short, with 11 bases between. The CDR3 loop is CASSSQGRTEAFF. Written as DNA, the CDR3 is TGTGCCAGCAGCTCACAGGGTCGGACTGAAGCTTTCTTT.

This clone showed up just once. The chain employs TRBV5-1 and TRBJ1-1; D perhaps matches TRBD1 (5 bases). This CDR3 has 15 amino acids. CDR1 is SGHRS, CDR2 YFSETQ, per germline. Trimming took 4 bases from V and 1 from J, leaving 14 bases between them. For the CDR3, the DNA is TGCGCCAGCAGCCGGGGGGGGGAAAGGAACACTGAAGCTTTCTTT. Protein product: CASSRGGERNTEAFF.

The rearrangement joins TRBV11-2 to TRBJ1-1; the match to TRBD1 covers 7 bases. The germline gives CDR1 SGHAT, CDR2 FQNNGV. The CDR3 has 15 amino acids. V was pared by 8 bases and J by 0 bases, with 9 bases of the junction left unmatched. CDR3 bases: TGTGCCAGCCGAGACAGGGCGACAGTGAACACTGAAGCTTTCTTT. Translating it yields CASRDRATVNTEAFF.

The chain links TRBV7-2 to TRBJ2-3, with 8 bases aligning to TRBD2. Germline loops: CDR1 SGHTA, CDR2 FQGNSA. There are 16 residues in the CDR3. Trimming at V came to 4 bases and at J to 2 bases, leaving 8 bases not matched to a gene. CDR3 in DNA: TGTGCCAGCAGCTCAGCCGGGACTAGTTACACAGATACGCAGTATTTT. Protein sequence: CASSSAGTSYTDTQYF.